Shown below are 18 T cell receptor beta chains from a single sample sequenced in a study of OX40 agonist ivuxolimab in advanced cancers. The library was made by the immunoSEQ multiplex PCR assay. TCRdb provides this immuneACCESS table in a form limited to in-frame rearrangements. Some clones are lacking; in checked studies, under half of them reflect an unresolved V gene, and why the rest are absent is not known. Counted in this sample were around 80,000 clones; about 86% of them appeared once. The ten largest make up 6% to 8.5% of the sample. This sample comprised CD4+ or CD8+ T cells sorted from blood, obtained in a trial of the OX40 agonist ivuxolimab. Receptors originate from an adult with an advanced solid tumor such as melanoma, head and neck, liver or kidney cancer.

This clone has a count of ten or more. CDR3 nucleotide sequence: TGTGCCTGGAGTTTGAACTATGGCTACACCTTC. Translating it yields CAWSLNYGYTF. The chain is built from TRBV30 and TRBJ1-2; no reliable D call. The CDR3 consists of 11 residues. The V gene's germline CDR1 is GTSNPN and CDR2 SVGIG (reference sequence). With 2 bases removed from V and 2 bases from J, the gap between germline ends came to 3 bases.

The rearrangement uses TRBV5-1 and TRBJ2-7; D may be TRBD1 or TRBD2 (5 bases each). Trimming cost V 1 base and J 0 bases, with 8 bases left between them. Germline V lookup: CDR1 SGHRS, CDR2 YFSETQ. This CDR3 comprises 14 residues. The DNA of the CDR3 is TGCGCCAGCAGCTTGACCGGGACCTCCTACGAGCAGTACTTC. Amino acids: CASSLTGTSYEQYF. Full variable domain (remainder filled in from reference TRBV5-1 and TRBJ2-7): KAGVTQTPRYLIKTRGQQVTLSCSPISGHRSVSWYQQTPGQGLQFLFEYFSETQRNKGNFPGRFSGRQFSNSRSEMNVSTLELGDSALYLCASSLTGTSYEQYFGPGTRLTVT.

The CDR3 region has the DNA TGTGTCGTCGCGGGGGGGGGCCGAGGGGATGAGCAGTTCTTC. The encoded protein is CVVAGGGRGDEQFF. This chain connects TRBV6-5 to TRBJ2-1, with TRBD2 matching 9 bases. The CDR3 extends over 14 amino acids. CDR1 MNHEY and CDR2 SVGAGI come from the germline V gene.

The chain couples TRBV6-4 to TRBJ2-7; perhaps D is TRBD1 or TRBD2 (5 bases each). Trimming cost V 8 bases and J 3 bases, with 20 bases left between them. The CDR3 runs 15 residues. Germline V CDR1 and CDR2: MRHNA, SNTAGT. DNA of the CDR3: TGTGCCAGCCACCCGGGGCAGGTGATATACTACGAGCAGTACGTC. This encodes CASHPGQVIYYEQYV.

As regards this clone: One end of the junction fails to match germline, which may point to a read error. The chain couples TRBV7-7 to TRBJ2-3, with 14 bases lining up with TRBD2. CDR1 and CDR2 from the germline V gene are SSHAT and FNYEAQ (reference sequence). The CDR3 consists of 20 residues. CDR3 bases: TGTGCTAGCAGCTTAGAACCGGGGACTAGCGGGGGAACAAGCACAGATACGCAGTATTTT. Translated, it gives CASSLEPGTSGGTSTDTQYF.

This clone was seen once. This chain joins TRBV4-2 and TRBJ2-7; 10 bases are shared with TRBD1. CDR1 and CDR2 from the germline V gene are LGHNA and YNFKEQ. J lost 2 bases, V lost 0 bases, and 10 bases had no gene match. The CDR3 is 18 residues long. The CDR3 DNA reads as TGTGCCAGCAGCCAAGAAGTACCGGGACAGGGGTTCCCCTACGAGCAGTACTTC. Protein sequence: CASSQEVPGQGFPYEQYF.

This clone is termed large. This sequence joins TRBV11-2 and TRBJ2-3; D uncertain. The CDR3 contains 16 residues. V dropped 1 base and J dropped 2 bases, with 13 bases sitting between them. From germline, CDR1 is SGHAT and CDR2 FQNNGV. The CDR3 protein is CASSLGNYYHTDTQYF. Written as DNA, the CDR3 is TGTGCCAGCAGCTTAGGAAACTACTACCACACAGATACGCAGTATTTT.

J is TRBJ2-1 and V is TRBV4-1, with 9 bases identical to TRBD2. Germline V gene lookup returns CDR1 MGHRA and CDR2 YSYEKL. Germline trimming cut 1 base from V and 8 bases from J; bases unmatched to any gene: 15. This CDR3 has 18 residues. For the CDR3, the DNA is TGCGCCAGCAGCCAAGGGGTCTTGGGACTAGCCATCGTCGATGAGCAGTTCTTC. This codes for CASSQGVLGLAIVDEQFF.

This CDR3 reads CASSPDPGWQFF. The CDR3 bases are TGTGCCAGTAGTCCCGACCCGGGATGGCAGTTCTTC. This sequence joins TRBV19 and TRBJ2-1; the D gene is possibly TRBD2 (5 bases). The CDR3 runs to 12 residues. Deletions cut 5 bases from V and 12 bases from J, with 14 bases between. CDR1 and CDR2 from the germline V gene are LNHDA and SQIVND (reference sequence). The entire variable domain, with the rest obtained from reference TRBV19 and TRBJ2-1, is as follows: DGGITQSPKYLFRKEGQNVTLSCEQNLNHDAMYWYRQDPGQGLRLIYYSQIVNDFQKGDIAEGYSVSREKKESFPLTVTSAQKNPTAFYLCASSPDPGWQFFGPGTRLTVL.

The chain joins TRBV5-8 to TRBJ2-1; D gene unclear. Germline V lookup: CDR1 SGHTS, CDR2 YDEGEE. With 0 bases removed from V and 9 bases from J, the gap between germline ends came to 13 bases. CDR3 length: 14 amino acids. The CDR3 sequence: CASSLGTPVGEQFF. CDR3 DNA sequence: TGTGCCAGCAGCTTGGGGACCCCGGTAGGTGAGCAGTTCTTC. The full variable domain, rest sourced from reference TRBV5-8 and TRBJ2-1, is EAGVTQSPTHLIKTRGQQATLRCSPISGHTSVYWYQQALGLGLQFLLWYDEGEERNRGNFPPRFSGRQFPNYSSELNVNALELEDSALYLCASSLGTPVGEQFFGPGTRLTVL.

The V and J genes are TRBV28 and TRBJ2-7, with 8 bases matching TRBD1. CDR1 and CDR2 from the germline V gene are MDHEN and SYDVKM. The J segment lost 5 bases and the V segment lost 3 bases, leaving 6 bases of the junction unmatched. CDR3 length: 14 residues. In DNA form, the CDR3 reads TGTGCCAGCAGTTTCGGGGGACAGGTAAACGAGCAGTACGTC. Protein: CASSFGGQVNEQYV.

This clone was counted a single time. This sequence joins TRBV5-1 and TRBJ2-2; possibly TRBD2 for D (5 bases). V was clipped by 4 bases and J by 2 bases, with 9 bases between them. This CDR3 is 14 amino acids long. Germline CDR1 SGHRS, CDR2 YFSETQ. The CDR3 DNA sequence: TGCGCCAGCAGCCCAAGCGGTAACACCGGGGAGCTGTTTTTT. Translated: CASSPSGNTGELFF.

The chain has TRBV6-6 and TRBJ1-5; TRBD1 matches at 7 bases. CDR3 size: 15 residues. With 4 bases clipped from V and 3 bases from J, the junction kept 6 bases outside the gene matches. Germline V lookup: CDR1 MNHNY, CDR2 SVGAGI (reference sequence). CDR3 in DNA: TGTGCCAGCAGTTCCACCGGGACAGACAATCAGCCCCAGCATTTT. Its translation is CASSSTGTDNQPQHF.

This sequence joins TRBV28 and TRBJ1-6; D is ambiguous. Germline CDR1 reads MDHEN; CDR2 reads SYDVKM. V was clipped by 2 bases and J by 10 bases, with 15 bases between them. CDR3 length: 15 residues. The CDR3 protein is CASSLGLTGRSPLHF. The CDR3 DNA reads TGTGCCAGCAGTTTAGGCCTTACCGGGCGGTCACCCCTCCACTTT.

The chain uses TRBV29-1 and TRBJ2-2; D is perhaps TRBD1 (6 bases). Germline values: CDR1 SQVTM, CDR2 ANQGSEA. CDR3 length: 12 residues. Between the trimmed V and J ends, which lost 4 bases and 7 bases, there was a span of 10 bases. The CDR3 here is CSVGTAIGELFF. CDR3 sequence (DNA): TGCAGCGTTGGGACAGCCATCGGGGAGCTGTTTTTT.

Only one count was recorded for this clone. The genes are TRBV28 and TRBJ2-1, with D tentatively TRBD1 (6 bases). CDR3 length: 15 residues. V dropped 8 bases and J dropped 3 bases, with 17 bases sitting between them. CDR1 and CDR2 (germline): MDHEN, SYDVKM. The CDR3 DNA sequence: TGTGCCAGCGAAACCTTCCGGGACAACTACAATGAGCAGTTCTTC. It specifies CASETFRDNYNEQFF.

This clone appeared a few times. The V gene is TRBV28, the J gene TRBJ1-1, with D hard to call. The CDR3 extends over 12 amino acids. CDR1 is MDHEN and CDR2 is SYDVKM in the germline V gene. Trimming pared 1 base from V and 11 bases from J, leaving 11 bases between. The CDR3, as DNA: TGTGCCAGCAGTTTATACACAATCGGCGCTTTCTTT. It translates to CASSLYTIGAFF. Filled out from reference TRBV28 and TRBJ1-1, the complete variable domain reads DVKVTQSSRYLVKRTGEKVFLECVQDMDHENMFWYRQDPGLGLRLIYFSYDVKMKEKGDIPEGYSVSREKKERFSLILESASTNQTSMYLCASSLYTIGAFFGQGTRLTVV.

V usage is TRBV7-9 and J usage is TRBJ1-5, with 7 nucleotides matching TRBD1. The CDR3 runs to 14 residues. Losses at the gene ends were 5 bases for V and 10 bases for J; bases not matched to a gene: 11. Germline V gives CDR1 SEHNR, CDR2 FQNEAQ (reference sequence). The CDR3 coding sequence is TGTGCCAGCAGCCCGGGGACAGAAGGTGAACCCCAGCATTTT. Residues: CASSPGTEGEPQHF.